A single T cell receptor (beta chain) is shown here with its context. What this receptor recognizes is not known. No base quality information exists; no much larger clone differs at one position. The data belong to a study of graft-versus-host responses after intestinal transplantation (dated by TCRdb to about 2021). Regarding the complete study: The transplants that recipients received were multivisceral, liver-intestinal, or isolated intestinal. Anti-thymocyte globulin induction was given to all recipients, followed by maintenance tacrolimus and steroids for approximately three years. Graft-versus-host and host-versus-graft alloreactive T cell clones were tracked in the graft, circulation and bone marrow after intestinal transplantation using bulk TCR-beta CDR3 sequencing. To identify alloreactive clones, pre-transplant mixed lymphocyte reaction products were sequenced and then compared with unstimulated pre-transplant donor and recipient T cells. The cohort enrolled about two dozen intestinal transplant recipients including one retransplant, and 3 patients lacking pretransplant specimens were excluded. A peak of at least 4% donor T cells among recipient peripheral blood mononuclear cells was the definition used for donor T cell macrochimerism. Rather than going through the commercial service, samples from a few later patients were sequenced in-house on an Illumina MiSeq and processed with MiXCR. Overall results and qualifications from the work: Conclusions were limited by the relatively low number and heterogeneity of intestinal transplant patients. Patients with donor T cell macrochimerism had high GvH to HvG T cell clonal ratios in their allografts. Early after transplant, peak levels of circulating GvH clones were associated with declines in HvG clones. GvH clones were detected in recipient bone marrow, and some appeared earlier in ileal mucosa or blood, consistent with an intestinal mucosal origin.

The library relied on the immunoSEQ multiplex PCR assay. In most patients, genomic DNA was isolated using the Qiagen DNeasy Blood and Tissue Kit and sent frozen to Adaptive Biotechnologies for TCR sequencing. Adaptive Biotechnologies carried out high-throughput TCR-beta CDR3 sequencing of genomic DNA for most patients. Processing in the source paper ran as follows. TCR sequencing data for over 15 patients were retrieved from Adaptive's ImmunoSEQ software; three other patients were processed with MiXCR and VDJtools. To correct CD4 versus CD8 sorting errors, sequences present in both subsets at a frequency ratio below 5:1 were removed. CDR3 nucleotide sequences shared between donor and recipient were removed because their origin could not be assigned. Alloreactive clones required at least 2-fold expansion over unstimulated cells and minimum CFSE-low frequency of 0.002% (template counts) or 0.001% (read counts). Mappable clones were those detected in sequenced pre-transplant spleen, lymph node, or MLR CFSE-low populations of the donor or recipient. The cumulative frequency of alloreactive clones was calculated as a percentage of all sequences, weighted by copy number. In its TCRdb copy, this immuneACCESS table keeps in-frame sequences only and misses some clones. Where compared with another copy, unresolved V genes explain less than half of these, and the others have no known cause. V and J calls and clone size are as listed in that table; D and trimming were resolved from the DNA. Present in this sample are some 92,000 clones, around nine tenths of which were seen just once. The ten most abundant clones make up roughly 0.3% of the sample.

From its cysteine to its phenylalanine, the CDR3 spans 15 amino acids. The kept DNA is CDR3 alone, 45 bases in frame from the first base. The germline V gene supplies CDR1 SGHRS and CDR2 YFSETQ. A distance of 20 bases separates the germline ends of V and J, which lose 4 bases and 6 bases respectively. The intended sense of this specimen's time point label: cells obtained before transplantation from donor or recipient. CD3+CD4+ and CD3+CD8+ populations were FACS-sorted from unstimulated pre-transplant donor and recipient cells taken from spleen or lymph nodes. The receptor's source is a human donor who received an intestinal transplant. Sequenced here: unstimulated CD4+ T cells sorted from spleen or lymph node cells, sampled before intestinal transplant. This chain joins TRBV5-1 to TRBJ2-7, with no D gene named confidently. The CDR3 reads CASSTNPTPLGEQYF. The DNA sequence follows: TGCGCCAGCAGCACGAATCCCACCCCCCTAGGCGAGCAGTACTTC.